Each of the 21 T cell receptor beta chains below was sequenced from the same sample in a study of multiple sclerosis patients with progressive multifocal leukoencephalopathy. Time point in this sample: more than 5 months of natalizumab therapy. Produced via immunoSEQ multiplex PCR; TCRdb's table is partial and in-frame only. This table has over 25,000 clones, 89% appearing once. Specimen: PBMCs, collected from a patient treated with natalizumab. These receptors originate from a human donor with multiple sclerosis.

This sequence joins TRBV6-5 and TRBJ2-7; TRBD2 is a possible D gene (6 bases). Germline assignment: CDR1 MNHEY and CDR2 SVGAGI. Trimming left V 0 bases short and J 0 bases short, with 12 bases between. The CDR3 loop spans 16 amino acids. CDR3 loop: CASSYSGGFSSYEQYF. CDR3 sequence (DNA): TGTGCCAGCAGTTACTCCGGGGGTTTTAGCTCCTACGAGCAGTACTTC.

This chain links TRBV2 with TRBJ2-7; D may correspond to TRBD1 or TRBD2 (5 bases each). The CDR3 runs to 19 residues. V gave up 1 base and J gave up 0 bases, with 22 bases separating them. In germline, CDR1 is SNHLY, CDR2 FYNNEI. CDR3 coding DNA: TGTGCCAGCAGTGAAGTTTCCGGGGCAGGCCAAAGAATCTCCTACGAGCAGTACTTC. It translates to CASSEVSGAGQRISYEQYF. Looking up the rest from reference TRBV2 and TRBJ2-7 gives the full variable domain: EPEVTQTPSHQVTQMGQEVILRCVPISNHLYFYWYRQILGQKVEFLVSFYNNEISEKSEIFDDQFSVERPDGSNFTLKIRSTKLEDSAMYFCASSEVSGAGQRISYEQYFGPGTRLTVT.

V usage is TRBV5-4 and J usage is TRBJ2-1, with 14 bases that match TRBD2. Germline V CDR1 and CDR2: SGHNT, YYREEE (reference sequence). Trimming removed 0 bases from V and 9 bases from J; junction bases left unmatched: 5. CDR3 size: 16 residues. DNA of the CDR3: TGTGCCAGCAGCTTGGCCGGGACTAGCGGGAGAACTGAGCAGTTCTTC. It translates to CASSLAGTSGRTEQFF.

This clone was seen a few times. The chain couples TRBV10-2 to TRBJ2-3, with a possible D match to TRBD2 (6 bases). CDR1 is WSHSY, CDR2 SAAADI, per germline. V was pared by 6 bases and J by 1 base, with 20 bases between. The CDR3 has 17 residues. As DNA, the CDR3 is TGCGCCAGCAGGGGTAGGGTTACAGGCGGGGGCACAGATACGCAGTATTTT. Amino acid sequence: CASRGRVTGGGTDTQYF.

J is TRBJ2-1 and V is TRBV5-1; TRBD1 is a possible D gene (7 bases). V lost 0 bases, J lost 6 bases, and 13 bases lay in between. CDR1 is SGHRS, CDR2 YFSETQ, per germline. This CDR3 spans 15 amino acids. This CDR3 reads CASSLAQGGINEQFF. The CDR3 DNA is TGCGCCAGCAGCTTGGCGCAGGGGGGAATCAATGAGCAGTTCTTC. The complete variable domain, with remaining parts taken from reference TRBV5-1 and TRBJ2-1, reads KAGVTQTPRYLIKTRGQQVTLSCSPISGHRSVSWYQQTPGQGLQFLFEYFSETQRNKGNFPGRFSGRQFSNSRSEMNVSTLELGDSALYLCASSLAQGGINEQFFGPGTRLTVL.

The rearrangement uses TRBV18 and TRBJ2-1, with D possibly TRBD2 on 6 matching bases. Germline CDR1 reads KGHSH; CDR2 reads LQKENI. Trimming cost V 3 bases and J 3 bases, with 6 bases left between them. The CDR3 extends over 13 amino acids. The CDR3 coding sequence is TGTGCCAGCTCACCGGGACTCTACAATGAGCAGTTCTTC. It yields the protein CASSPGLYNEQFF.

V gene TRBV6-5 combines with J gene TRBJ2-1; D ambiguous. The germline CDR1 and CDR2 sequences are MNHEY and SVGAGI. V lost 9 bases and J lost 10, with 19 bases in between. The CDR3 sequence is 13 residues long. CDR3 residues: CASAGSLGGEQFF. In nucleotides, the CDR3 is TGTGCCAGTGCCGGGTCGTTGGGTGGGGAGCAGTTCTTC.

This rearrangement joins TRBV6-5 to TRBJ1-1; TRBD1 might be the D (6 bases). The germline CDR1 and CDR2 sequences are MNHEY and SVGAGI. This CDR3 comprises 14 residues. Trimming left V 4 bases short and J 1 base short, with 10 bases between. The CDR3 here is CASSLDRRNTEAFF. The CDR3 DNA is TGTGCCAGCAGTTTAGACAGGAGGAACACTGAAGCTTTCTTT.

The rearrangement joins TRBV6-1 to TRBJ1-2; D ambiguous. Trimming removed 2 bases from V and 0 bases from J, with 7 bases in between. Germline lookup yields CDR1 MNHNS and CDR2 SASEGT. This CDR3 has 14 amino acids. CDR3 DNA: TGTGCCAGCAGTGAAAACTTCTCTAACTATGGCTACACCTTC. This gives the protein CASSENFSNYGYTF.

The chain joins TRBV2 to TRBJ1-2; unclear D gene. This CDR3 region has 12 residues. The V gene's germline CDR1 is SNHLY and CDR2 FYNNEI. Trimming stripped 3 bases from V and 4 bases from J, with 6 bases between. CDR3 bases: TGTGCCAGCAGTGAGTGGAGCTATGGCTACACCTTC. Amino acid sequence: CASSEWSYGYTF.

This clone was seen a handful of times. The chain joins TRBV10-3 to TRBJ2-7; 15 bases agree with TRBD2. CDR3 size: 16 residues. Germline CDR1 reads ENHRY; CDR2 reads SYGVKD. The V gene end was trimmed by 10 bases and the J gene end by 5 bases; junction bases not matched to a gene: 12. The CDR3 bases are TGTGCCACGCGAGGGGGACTAGCGGGAGGACCCCACGAGCAGTACTTC. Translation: CATRGGLAGGPHEQYF.

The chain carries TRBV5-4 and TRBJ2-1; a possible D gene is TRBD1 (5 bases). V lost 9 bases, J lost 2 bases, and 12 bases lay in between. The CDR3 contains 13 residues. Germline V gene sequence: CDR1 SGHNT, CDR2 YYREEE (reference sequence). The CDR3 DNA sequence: TGTGCCACGGACAACGAACCCTACAATGAGCAGTTCTTC. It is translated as CATDNEPYNEQFF.

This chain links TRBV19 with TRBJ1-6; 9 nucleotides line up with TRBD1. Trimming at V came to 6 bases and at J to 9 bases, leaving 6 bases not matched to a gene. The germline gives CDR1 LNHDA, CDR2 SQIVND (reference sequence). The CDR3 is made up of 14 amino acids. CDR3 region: CASSTTGGASPLHF. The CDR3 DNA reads TGTGCCAGTAGCACAACAGGGGGCGCTTCACCCCTCCACTTT.

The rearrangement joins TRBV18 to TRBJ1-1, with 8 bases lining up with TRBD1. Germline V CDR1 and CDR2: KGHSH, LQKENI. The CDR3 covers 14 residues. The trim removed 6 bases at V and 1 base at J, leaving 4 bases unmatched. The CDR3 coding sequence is TGTGCCAGCTCCCTTACAGGGGGGAACACTGAAGCTTTCTTT. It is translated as CASSLTGGNTEAFF.

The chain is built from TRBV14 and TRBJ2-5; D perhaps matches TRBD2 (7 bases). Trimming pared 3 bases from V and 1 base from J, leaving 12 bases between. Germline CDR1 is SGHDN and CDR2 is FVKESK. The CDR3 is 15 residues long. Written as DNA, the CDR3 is TGTGCCAGCAGCCATCGAGGGGGGGTCCAAGAGACCCAGTACTTC. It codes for CASSHRGGVQETQYF. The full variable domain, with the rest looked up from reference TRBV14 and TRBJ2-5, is EAGVTQFPSHSVIEKGQTVTLRCDPISGHDNLYWYRRVMGKEIKFLLHFVKESKQDESGMPNNRFLAERTGGTYSTLKVQPAELEDSGVYFCASSHRGGVQETQYFGPGTRLLVL.

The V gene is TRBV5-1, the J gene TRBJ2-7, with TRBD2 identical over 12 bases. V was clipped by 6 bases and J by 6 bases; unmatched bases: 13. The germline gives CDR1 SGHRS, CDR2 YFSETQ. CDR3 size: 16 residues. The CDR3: CASKVGASGRAVEQYF. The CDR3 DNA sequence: TGCGCCAGCAAAGTAGGGGCTAGCGGGAGGGCCGTCGAGCAGTACTTC.

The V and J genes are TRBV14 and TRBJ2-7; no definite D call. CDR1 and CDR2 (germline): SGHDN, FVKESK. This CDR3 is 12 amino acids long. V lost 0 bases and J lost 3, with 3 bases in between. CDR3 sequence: CASSQDFYEQYF. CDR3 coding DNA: TGTGCCAGCAGCCAAGACTTCTACGAGCAGTACTTC.

The CDR3 nucleotides are TGTGCCAGCTCTCAGCGGCACTATGGCTACACCTTC. Its translation: CASSQRHYGYTF. The chain recombines TRBV6-5 with TRBJ1-2; the D is unclear. From germline, CDR1 is MNHEY and CDR2 SVGAGI. There are 12 residues in the CDR3. V lost 8 bases and J lost 3, with 10 bases in between.

In nucleotides, the CDR3 is TGTGCCAGCAGTTATACGGGACAGAATGGCTACACCTTC. This encodes CASSYTGQNGYTF. J is TRBJ1-2 and V is TRBV6-5, with TRBD1 matching over 7 bases. V shed 3 bases, J shed 6 bases, and the junction held 4 bases outside the gene matches. This CDR3 comprises 13 residues. The germline V gene encodes CDR1 MNHEY and CDR2 SVGAGI.

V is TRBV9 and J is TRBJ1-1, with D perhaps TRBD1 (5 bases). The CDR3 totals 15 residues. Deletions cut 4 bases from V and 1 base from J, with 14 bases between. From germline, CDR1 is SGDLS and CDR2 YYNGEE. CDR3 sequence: CASSSTGVPNTEAFF. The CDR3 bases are TGTGCCAGCAGCTCGACGGGGGTCCCGAACACTGAAGCTTTCTTT.

The CDR3 loop is CASSLLGGYEQYF. For the CDR3, the DNA is TGTGCCAGCAGCTTATTAGGGGGCTACGAGCAGTACTTC. The rearrangement links TRBV11-2 to TRBJ2-7, with TRBD1 as a possible D gene (6 bases). The CDR3 spans 13 residues. V shed 2 bases and J shed 3 bases, with 8 bases lying between them. Germline V lookup: CDR1 SGHAT, CDR2 FQNNGV.